This T cell receptor beta chain comes out of a study of OX40 agonist ivuxolimab in advanced cancers. Looking at the study overall: An agonistic human IgG2 monoclonal antibody against OX40 (CD134) was given. Study-wide points: At 0.1 to 3.0 mg/kg, clonal expansion of CD4+ and CD8+ blood T cells had occurred by week 6. No determination was made of the antigen specificity of the expanded peripheral T cells.

Peripheral blood came from all dose cohorts at three timepoints. Of note for this clone: As yet, its antigen is unknown.

This CDR3 spans 11 amino acids. The germline CDR1 and CDR2 sequences are SNHLY and FYNNEI. Data came from immunoSEQ multiplex PCR; TCRdb stores just in-frame clones and leaves some out. The sample lists 80,000 or so clones, roughly 86% seen once, with roughly 8.6% in the top ten. Sequencing was performed on CD4+ or CD8+ T cells sorted from blood, taken in a trial of the OX40 agonist ivuxolimab. The source is an adult with an advanced solid tumor such as melanoma, head and neck, liver or kidney cancer. V and J are TRBV2 and TRBJ2-1, with TRBD2 matching over 7 bases. In DNA form, the CDR3 reads TGTGCTAGCGGGTCCTACAATGAGCAGTTCTTC. This translates into CASGSYNEQFF. The whole variable domain, remainder taken from reference TRBV2 and TRBJ2-1, is EPEVTQTPSHQVTQMGQEVILRCVPISNHLYFYWYRQILGQKVEFLVSFYNNEISEKSEIFDDQFSVERPDGSNFTLKIRSTKLEDSAMYFCASGSYNEQFFGPGTRLTVL.